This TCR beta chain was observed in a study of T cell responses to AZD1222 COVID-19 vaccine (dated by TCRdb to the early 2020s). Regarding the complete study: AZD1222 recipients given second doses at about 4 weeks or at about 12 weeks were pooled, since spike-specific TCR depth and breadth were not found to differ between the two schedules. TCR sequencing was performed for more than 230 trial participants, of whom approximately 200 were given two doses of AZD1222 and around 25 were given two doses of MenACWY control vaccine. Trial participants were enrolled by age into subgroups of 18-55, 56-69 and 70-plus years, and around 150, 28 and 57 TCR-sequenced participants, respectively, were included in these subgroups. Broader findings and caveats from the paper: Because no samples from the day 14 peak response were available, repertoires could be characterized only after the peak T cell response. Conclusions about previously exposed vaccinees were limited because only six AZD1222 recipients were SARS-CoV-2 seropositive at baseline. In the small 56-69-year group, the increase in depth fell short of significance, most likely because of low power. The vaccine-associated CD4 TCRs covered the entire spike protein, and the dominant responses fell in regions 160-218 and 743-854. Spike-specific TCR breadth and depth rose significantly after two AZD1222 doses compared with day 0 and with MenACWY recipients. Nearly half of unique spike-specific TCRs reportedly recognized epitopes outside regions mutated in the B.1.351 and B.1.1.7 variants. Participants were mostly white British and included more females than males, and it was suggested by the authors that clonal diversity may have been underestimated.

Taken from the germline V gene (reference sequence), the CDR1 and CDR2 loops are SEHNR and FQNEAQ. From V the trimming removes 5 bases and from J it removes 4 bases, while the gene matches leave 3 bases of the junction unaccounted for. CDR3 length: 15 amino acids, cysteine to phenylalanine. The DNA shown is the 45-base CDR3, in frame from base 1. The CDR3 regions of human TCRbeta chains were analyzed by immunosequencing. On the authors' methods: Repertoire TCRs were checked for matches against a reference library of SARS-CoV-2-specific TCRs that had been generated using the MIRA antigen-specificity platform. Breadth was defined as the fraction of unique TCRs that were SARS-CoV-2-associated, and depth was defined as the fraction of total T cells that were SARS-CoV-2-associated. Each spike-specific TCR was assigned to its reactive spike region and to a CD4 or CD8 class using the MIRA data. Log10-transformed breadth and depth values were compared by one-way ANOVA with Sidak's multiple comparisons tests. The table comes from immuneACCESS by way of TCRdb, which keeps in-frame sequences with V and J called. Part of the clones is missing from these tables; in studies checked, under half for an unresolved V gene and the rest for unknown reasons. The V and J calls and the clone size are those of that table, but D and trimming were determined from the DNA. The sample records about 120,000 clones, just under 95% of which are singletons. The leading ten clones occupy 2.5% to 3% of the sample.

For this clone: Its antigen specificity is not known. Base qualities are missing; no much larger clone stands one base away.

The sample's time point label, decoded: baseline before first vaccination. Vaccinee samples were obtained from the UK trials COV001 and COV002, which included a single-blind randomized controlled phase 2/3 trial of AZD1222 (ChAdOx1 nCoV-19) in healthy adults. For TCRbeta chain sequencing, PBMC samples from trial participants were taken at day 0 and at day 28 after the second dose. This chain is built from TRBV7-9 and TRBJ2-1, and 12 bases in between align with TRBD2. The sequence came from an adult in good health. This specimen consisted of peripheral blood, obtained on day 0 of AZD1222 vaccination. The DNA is TGTGCCAGCAGCCTGACTAGCGGGGGTTACAATGAGCAGTTCTTC. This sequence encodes CASSLTSGGYNEQFF.